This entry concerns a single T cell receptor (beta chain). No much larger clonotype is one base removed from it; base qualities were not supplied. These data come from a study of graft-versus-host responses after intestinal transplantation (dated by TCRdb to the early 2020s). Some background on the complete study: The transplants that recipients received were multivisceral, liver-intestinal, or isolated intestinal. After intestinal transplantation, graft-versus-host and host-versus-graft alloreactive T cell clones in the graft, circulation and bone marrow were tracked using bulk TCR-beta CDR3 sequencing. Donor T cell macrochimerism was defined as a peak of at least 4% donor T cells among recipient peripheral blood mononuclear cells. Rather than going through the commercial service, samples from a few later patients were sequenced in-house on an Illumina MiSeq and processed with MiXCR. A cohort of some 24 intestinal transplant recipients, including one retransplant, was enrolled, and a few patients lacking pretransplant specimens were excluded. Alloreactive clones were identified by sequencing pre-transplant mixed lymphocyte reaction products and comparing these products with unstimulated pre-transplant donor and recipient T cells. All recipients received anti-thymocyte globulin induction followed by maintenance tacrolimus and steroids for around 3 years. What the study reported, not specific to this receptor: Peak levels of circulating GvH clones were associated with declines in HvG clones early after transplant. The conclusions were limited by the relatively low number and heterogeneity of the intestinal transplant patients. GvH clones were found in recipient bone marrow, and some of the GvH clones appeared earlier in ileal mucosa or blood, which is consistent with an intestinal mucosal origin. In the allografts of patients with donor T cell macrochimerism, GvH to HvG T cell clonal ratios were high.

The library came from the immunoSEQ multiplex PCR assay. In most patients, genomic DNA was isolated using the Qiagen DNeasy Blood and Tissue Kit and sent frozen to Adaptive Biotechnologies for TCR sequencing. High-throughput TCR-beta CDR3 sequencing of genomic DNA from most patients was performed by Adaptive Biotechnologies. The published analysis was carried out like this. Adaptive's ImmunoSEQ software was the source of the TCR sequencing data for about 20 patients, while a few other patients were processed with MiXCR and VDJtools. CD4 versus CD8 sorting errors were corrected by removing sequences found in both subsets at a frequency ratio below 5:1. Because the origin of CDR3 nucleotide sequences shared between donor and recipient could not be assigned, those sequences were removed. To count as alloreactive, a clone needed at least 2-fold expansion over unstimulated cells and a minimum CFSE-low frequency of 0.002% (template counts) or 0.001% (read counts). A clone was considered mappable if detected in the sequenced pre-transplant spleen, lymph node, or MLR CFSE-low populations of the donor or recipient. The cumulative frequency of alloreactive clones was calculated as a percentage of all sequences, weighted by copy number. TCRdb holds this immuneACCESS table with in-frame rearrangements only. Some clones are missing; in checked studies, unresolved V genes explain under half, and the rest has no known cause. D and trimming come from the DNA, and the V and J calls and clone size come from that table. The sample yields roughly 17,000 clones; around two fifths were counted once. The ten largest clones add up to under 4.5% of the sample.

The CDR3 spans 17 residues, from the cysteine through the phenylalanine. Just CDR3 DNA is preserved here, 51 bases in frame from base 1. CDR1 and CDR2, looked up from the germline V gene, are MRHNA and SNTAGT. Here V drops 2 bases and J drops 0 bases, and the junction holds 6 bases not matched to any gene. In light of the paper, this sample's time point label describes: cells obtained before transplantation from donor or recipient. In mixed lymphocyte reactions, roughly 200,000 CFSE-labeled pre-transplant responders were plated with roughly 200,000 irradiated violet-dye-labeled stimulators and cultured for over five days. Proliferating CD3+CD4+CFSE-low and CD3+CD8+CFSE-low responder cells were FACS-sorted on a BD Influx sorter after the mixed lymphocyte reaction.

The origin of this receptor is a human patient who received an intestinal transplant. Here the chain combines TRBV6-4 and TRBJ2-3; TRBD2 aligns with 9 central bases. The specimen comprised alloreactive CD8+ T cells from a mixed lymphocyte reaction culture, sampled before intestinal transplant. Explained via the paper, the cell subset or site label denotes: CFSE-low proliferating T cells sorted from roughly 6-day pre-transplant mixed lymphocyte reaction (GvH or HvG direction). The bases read TGTGCCAGCAGTGACCGCGGGAGGGTACTAAGCACAGATACGCAGTATTTT. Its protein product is CASSDRGRVLSTDTQYF.